A single sample gave rise to the 14 T cell receptor beta chains below, sequenced in a study of T-cell memory formation after mild COVID-19. TCRdb redid the calling of the 5' RACE reads with MiXCR, one entry per CDR3 protein. The repertoire holds under 550,000 distinct CDR3 sequences, 18% seen once, with 12% in the top ten. Sequencing input: PBMCs or a T cell subset sorted from them (not recorded which). The receptors were gathered from an adult woman who had mild COVID-19 (a few samples of this study predate the infection). Cell type and time point are not known.

Only a few counts were recorded for this clonotype. This chain joins TRBV11-2 and TRBJ2-1; the match to TRBD2 covers 7 bases. The length of the CDR3 is 16 residues. V dropped 1 base and J dropped 8; count of bases not matched to a gene: 11. Looked up from germline, CDR1 is SGHAT and CDR2 is FQNNGV. CDR3: CASSLVLASGFDEQFF. CDR3 DNA: TGTGCCAGCAGCTTAGTTTTGGCTAGCGGTTTCGATGAGCAGTTCTTC.

This chain joins TRBV5-6 and TRBJ1-2; TRBD1 matches at 7 bases. Germline V gene lookup returns CDR1 SGHDT and CDR2 YYEEEE. The CDR3 sequence is 16 residues long. The V segment lost 4 bases and the J segment 3 bases; nucleotides outside the gene matches: 12. The CDR3 protein is CASSGGQSRGHYGYTF. CDR3 DNA: TGTGCCAGCAGCGGGGGACAGTCCAGAGGGCACTATGGCTACACCTTC.

In its sample, this clonotype was seen a few times. V and J are TRBV7-9 and TRBJ2-6, with 12 nucleotides matching TRBD1. The J segment lost 4 bases and the V segment lost 0 bases, leaving 4 bases of the junction unmatched. Germline CDR1 reads SEHNR; CDR2 reads FQNEAQ (reference sequence). The CDR3 is 18 residues long. The CDR3, as DNA: TGTGCCAGCAGCTTAGCTCGGGACAGGGGGCGCGGGGCCAACGTCCTGACTTTC. It yields the protein CASSLARDRGRGANVLTF.

This clonotype was picked up a small number of times. The chain is built from TRBV24-1 and TRBJ2-2; 8 bases are a match to TRBD1. The CDR3 extends over 15 amino acids. Trimming at V came to 1 base and at J to 6 bases, leaving 3 bases not matched to a gene. The germline V gene has CDR1 KGHDR and CDR2 SFDVKD. The DNA for the CDR3 is TGTGCCACCAGTGATTTCAGGGGGCGGGCCGGGGAGCTGTTTTTT. This codes for CATSDFRGRAGELFF.

This rearrangement joins TRBV13 to TRBJ1-2; a weak D match, TRBD1 (6 bases). Between the trimmed V and J ends, which lost 5 bases and 5 bases, there was a span of 15 bases. CDR3 length equals 14 residues. The V gene's germline CDR1 is PRHDT and CDR2 FYEKMQ (reference sequence). The CDR3 loop is CASSRPRTEYGYTF. The CDR3 nucleotides read TGTGCCAGCAGCCGTCCCAGGACAGAGTATGGCTACACCTTC.

This clonotype was seen a few times. The chain couples TRBV7-8 to TRBJ2-3; 10 bases align to TRBD1. Germline CDR1 is SGHVS and CDR2 is FQNEAQ. The CDR3 is 15 residues long. Trimming at V came to 4 bases and at J to 5 bases, leaving 6 bases not matched to a gene. The CDR3 coding sequence is TGTGCCAGCAGCTCCGACAGGGGGCTTAGAGATACGCAGTATTTT. This codes for CASSSDRGLRDTQYF.

The chain has TRBV29-1 and TRBJ2-3; TRBD2 matches 7 bases. Looked up from germline, CDR1 is SQVTM and CDR2 is ANQGSEA. The CDR3 runs 14 residues. J lost 2 bases, V lost 7 bases, and 9 bases had no gene match. The CDR3 is CSGNPGGTTDTQYF. In nucleotides, the CDR3 is TGCAGCGGCAACCCCGGGGGGACCACAGATACGCAGTATTTT.

The rearrangement links TRBV3-1 to TRBJ1-5; D not resolved. Germline V gene lookup returns CDR1 LGHDT and CDR2 YNNKEL (reference sequence). CDR3 length: 14 amino acids. Trimming took off 2 bases at V and 1 base at J, with 6 bases between the two ends. This CDR3 reads CASSQSDSNQPQHF. DNA for the CDR3: TGTGCCAGCAGCCAATCTGACAGCAATCAGCCCCAGCATTTT. Using reference TRBV3-1 and TRBJ1-5 for the parts outside the CDR3, the full variable domain is DTAVSQTPKYLVTQMGNDKSIKCEQNLGHDTMYWYKQDSKKFLKIMFSYNNKELIINETVPNRFSPKSPDKAHLNLHINSLELGDSAVYFCASSQSDSNQPQHFGDGTRLSIL.

J is TRBJ1-2 and V is TRBV7-9; D call uncertain. Per the germline V gene, CDR1 is SEHNR and CDR2 is FQNEAQ (reference sequence). The CDR3 is made up of 16 amino acids. The V end lost 1 base, the J end lost 4 bases, and 16 bases lay between the germline ends. The CDR3 sequence: CASSLEYITASYGYTF. The CDR3 coding sequence is TGTGCCAGCAGCTTAGAGTACATAACGGCGAGCTATGGCTACACCTTC.

This clonotype has a handful of counts. The chain couples TRBV29-1 to TRBJ2-7; D is unclear. From germline, CDR1 is SQVTM and CDR2 ANQGSEA. CDR3 length: 12 residues. V was shortened by 4 bases and J by 2 bases, with 9 bases between the two germline ends. This CDR3 reads CSVGQSAYEQYF. CDR3 bases: TGCAGCGTTGGCCAATCAGCCTACGAGCAGTACTTC.

This clonotype was seen ten or more times. The rearrangement links TRBV20-1 to TRBJ1-2, with TRBD1 matching over 9 bases. The junction had 7 bases not matched to a gene; V was cut back by 1 base and J by 4 bases. The CDR3 consists of 15 residues. Per germline, CDR1 DFQATT and CDR2 SNEGSKA (reference sequence). This CDR3 reads CSARGPTGGSYGYTF. In DNA, the CDR3 is TGCAGTGCTAGAGGCCCGACAGGGGGGAGCTATGGCTACACCTTC.

This clonotype was detected ten times or more. This chain joins TRBV7-9 and TRBJ1-5, with unresolved D. Germline lookup yields CDR1 SEHNR and CDR2 FQNEAQ (reference sequence). The CDR3 consists of 13 residues. The V end lost 5 bases, the J end lost 0 bases, and 5 bases lay between the germline ends. CDR3 coding DNA: TGTGCCAGCAGCGCTTATAGCAATCAGCCCCAGCATTTT. Protein sequence: CASSAYSNQPQHF.

This clonotype was seen a handful of times. V is TRBV7-8 and J is TRBJ2-5; 7 positions agree with TRBD1. The V and J ends lost 6 bases and 2 bases, in that order; junction bases with no gene match: 9. Germline CDR1 is SGHVS and CDR2 is FQNEAQ. The CDR3 covers 15 residues. The CDR3: CASRPNRQGQETQYF. The CDR3 nucleotides are TGTGCCAGCAGACCGAATCGACAGGGACAAGAGACCCAGTACTTC.

This clonotype was seen a handful of times. The chain joins TRBV30 to TRBJ1-5, with 7 bases that match TRBD1. Trimming removed 1 base from V and 0 bases from J; junction bases left unmatched: 3. The CDR3 is made up of 15 amino acids. Germline CDR1 is GTSNPN and CDR2 is SVGIG (reference sequence). The CDR3 loop is CAWSAGQNSNQPQHF. The CDR3, as DNA: TGTGCCTGGAGTGCGGGACAGAATAGCAATCAGCCCCAGCATTTT.